Detailed here is one T cell receptor (beta chain). Its target is not known. This entry belongs to a study of T cells expressing NK-cell markers. The study, taken as a whole, reports: There were a handful of donors in whom these clonotypes also led the CD3+CD56-NKG2C+ fraction.

TCRdb re-called the 5' RACE reads, yielding one record per CDR3 amino acid sequence without DNA. This table holds about 440,000 distinct CDR3 sequences. The CDR3 consists of 15 residues. CDR1 is SGHAT and CDR2 is FQDESV in the germline V gene (reference sequence). Sequenced material: blood T cells: a sorted CD56 or NKG2C T cell subset, CD4+ or CD8+ T cells, or bulk PBMC T cells (not recorded which). This receptor was obtained from a woman between 18 and 69 years old in good health. The V and J genes are TRBV11-1 and TRBJ2-5; TCRdb outputs TRBD1, but without DNA this stays unchecked. The CDR3: CASSRADRSGETQYF. Filled out from reference TRBV11-1 and TRBJ2-5, the complete variable domain reads EAEVAQSPRYKITEKSQAVAFWCDPISGHATLYWYRQILGQGPELLVQFQDESVVDDSQLPKDRFSAERLKGVDSTLKIQPAELGDSAMYLCASSRADRSGETQYFGPGTRLLVL.